The 28 T cell receptor beta chains below all came from one sample that was sequenced in a study of blood T cell repertoires in COVID-19. Clones were sequenced by immunoSEQ multiplex PCR, and TCRdb holds only the in-frame ones, with some missing. Of roughly 500,000 clones listed, 88% are singletons. The source material was PBMCs or T cells enriched from blood (not recorded which). Every receptor here comes from a woman aged 40 to 50 who had recovered from COVID-19.

The genes are TRBV7-6 and TRBJ2-7, with TRBD1 identical over 9 bases. V lost 4 bases to trimming and J lost 5 bases; unmatched junction nucleotides: 6. The CDR3 length is 14 residues. Germline CDR1 reads SGHVS; CDR2 reads FNYEAQ. The CDR3 DNA is TGTGCCAGCAGCTCACGGACAGGGGTAAACGAGCAGTACTTC. It specifies CASSSRTGVNEQYF.

This clone was seen more than once but under ten times. This chain links TRBV5-6 with TRBJ2-5; 7 bases are shared with TRBD1. The CDR3 totals 15 residues. Unmatched junction bases numbered 11, after V lost 4 bases and J lost 5 bases. Germline values: CDR1 SGHDT, CDR2 YYEEEE. The CDR3 reads CASSRLQGRTETQYF. CDR3 nucleotides: TGTGCCAGCAGCCGACTACAGGGGAGAACGGAGACCCAGTACTTC.

This chain connects TRBV12-3 or TRBV12-4 to TRBJ2-2; the match to TRBD1 covers 7 bases. This CDR3 comprises 12 residues. Trimming took 7 bases from V and 5 from J; bases not matched to a gene: 1. The CDR3 nucleotides read TGTGCCAGCAACAGGGGAACCGGGGAGCTGTTTTTT. This encodes CASNRGTGELFF.

The chain couples TRBV30 to TRBJ2-7; 11 nucleotides match TRBD2. This CDR3 is 13 amino acids long. The junction had 6 bases not matched to a gene; V was cut back by 5 bases and J by 6 bases. Germline lookup yields CDR1 GTSNPN and CDR2 SVGIG (reference sequence). The DNA of the CDR3 is TGTGCCTGGGAGACTAGCGGGATGTTCGAGCAGTACTTC. Its translation: CAWETSGMFEQYF. Full variable domain (rest looked up from reference TRBV30 and TRBJ2-7): SQTIHQWPATLVQPVGSPLSLECTVEGTSNPNLYWYRQAAGRGLQLLFYSVGIGQISSEVPQNLSASRPQDRQFILSSKKLLLSDSGFYLCAWETSGMFEQYFGPGTRLTVT.

The V and J genes are TRBV27 and TRBJ2-1, with 8 nucleotides matching TRBD1. The V segment lost 10 bases and the J segment 1 base; nucleotides outside the gene matches: 6. The CDR3 has 14 residues. Germline V gene data show CDR1 as MNHEY and CDR2 as SMNVEV (reference sequence). The CDR3 region is CATSRDRSYNEQFF. The CDR3 nucleotides are TGTGCCACCTCGAGGGACAGGTCCTACAATGAGCAGTTCTTC.

A few counts support this clone. The genes are TRBV7-8 and TRBJ2-3; 7 bases align to TRBD2. The V gene's germline CDR1 is SGHVS and CDR2 FQNEAQ. The CDR3 is 17 residues long. V shed 5 bases and J 0 bases; nucleotides not matched to a gene: 11. This CDR3 is CASSLKQLASSTDTQYF. The CDR3 DNA reads as TGTGCCAGCAGCCTCAAACAACTAGCGTCTAGCACAGATACGCAGTATTTT. Based on the CDR3 plus reference TRBV7-8 and TRBJ2-3, the full variable domain is GAGVSQSPRYKVAKRGQDVALRCDPISGHVSLFWYQQALGQGPEFLTYFQNEAQLDKSGLPSDRFFAERPEGSVSTLKIQRTQQEDSAVYLCASSLKQLASSTDTQYFGPGTRLTVL.

The chain carries TRBV27 and TRBJ2-1, with TRBD2 matching over 9 bases. Germline CDR1 MNHEY, CDR2 SMNVEV (reference sequence). V trimming: 2 bases; J trimming: 6 bases; junction bases outside the gene matches: 5. CDR3 size: 15 residues. CDR3 sequence: CASSLVGTSFNEQFF. The DNA for the CDR3 is TGTGCCAGCAGTTTAGTAGGGACTAGCTTCAATGAGCAGTTCTTC.

The chain couples TRBV2 to TRBJ1-2; no definite D call. With 0 bases removed from V and 6 bases from J, the gap between germline ends came to 8 bases. This CDR3 is 13 amino acids long. CDR1 and CDR2 from the germline V gene are SNHLY and FYNNEI. CDR3 residues: CASSEAHRDGYTF. The DNA of the CDR3 is TGTGCCAGCAGTGAAGCGCACAGAGATGGCTACACCTTC.

V is TRBV5-4 and J is TRBJ2-3; unclear D gene. The germline V and J ends were trimmed by 5 bases and 1 base, with 8 bases remaining between them. This CDR3 spans 13 amino acids. CDR1 SGHNT and CDR2 YYREEE come from the germline V gene (reference sequence). CDR3 amino acids: CASRTTGTDTQYF. The CDR3 DNA follows: TGTGCCAGCAGAACCACGGGCACAGATACGCAGTATTTT.

The gene calls are TRBV19 and TRBJ1-2; possible D gene TRBD1, 5 bases. This CDR3 has 13 residues. Germline loops: CDR1 LNHDA, CDR2 SQIVND (reference sequence). Trimming took 0 bases from V and 7 from J, leaving 9 bases between them. CDR3 loop: CASSIDRVSGYTF. CDR3 coding DNA: TGTGCCAGTAGTATAGACAGGGTATCTGGCTACACCTTC.

The rearrangement links TRBV5-4 to TRBJ1-1; D is unresolved. The length of the CDR3 is 14 residues. Germline V gene data show CDR1 as SGHNT and CDR2 as YYREEE (reference sequence). The V gene lost 0 bases and the J gene lost 0 bases, with 6 bases spanning the gap. The CDR3 nucleotides read TGTGCCAGCAGCTTGGAACTTATGAACACTGAAGCTTTCTTT. Translation gives CASSLELMNTEAFF.

The V call is TRBV20-1, the J call TRBJ2-7, with D perhaps TRBD2 (5 bases). This CDR3 has 14 residues. Germline V CDR1 and CDR2: DFQATT, SNEGSKA (reference sequence). The V and J ends lost 3 bases and 1 base respectively, with 13 bases between them. The CDR3 nucleotides are TGCAGTGCTAGTCCGATAGGACTTTCCTACGAGCAGTACTTC. Translated: CSASPIGLSYEQYF.

This rearrangement joins TRBV9 to TRBJ2-1, with 10 bases aligning to TRBD2. This CDR3 has 15 amino acids. J gave up 3 bases and V 6 bases, and 6 bases lay outside the gene matches. CDR1 and CDR2 from the germline V gene are SGDLS and YYNGEE. For the CDR3, the DNA is TGTGCCAGCAAGACCGGGACTAGCGTCTACAATGAGCAGTTCTTC. Amino acid sequence: CASKTGTSVYNEQFF.

The V gene is TRBV5-8, the J gene TRBJ2-7; 7 bases map to TRBD2. After removal of 5 bases from V and 4 bases from J, the junction contained 15 bases not matched to a gene. The CDR3 is 16 residues long. Germline V gives CDR1 SGHTS, CDR2 YDEGEE. CDR3 bases: TGTGCCAGCAGAGTCGACAGCAGGGTGGGACTATACGAGCAGTACTTC. Encoded protein: CASRVDSRVGLYEQYF.

This clone was recorded once. The V call is TRBV30, the J call TRBJ2-7, with 7 nucleotides matching TRBD2. This CDR3 has 15 amino acids. From germline, CDR1 is GTSNPN and CDR2 SVGIG (reference sequence). Trimming took 4 bases from V and 5 from J; bases not matched to a gene: 14. CDR3 nucleotides: TGTGCCTGGACCCCCGGACTAGTAAGAATCCACGAGCAGTACTTC. As protein: CAWTPGLVRIHEQYF.

This chain joins TRBV6-4 and TRBJ2-2; D is unclear. Trimming stripped 1 base from V and 3 bases from J, with 6 bases between. There are 14 residues in the CDR3. Germline V CDR1 and CDR2: MRHNA, SNTAGT. The chain's CDR3 is CASSDFRHTGELFF. The CDR3 region has the DNA TGTGCCAGCAGTGACTTCCGTCACACCGGGGAGCTGTTTTTT.

The chain is built from TRBV2 and TRBJ2-3, with 8 bases aligning to TRBD2. In germline, CDR1 is SNHLY, CDR2 FYNNEI. There are 19 residues in the CDR3. V shed 9 bases and J 4 bases; nucleotides not matched to a gene: 24. The CDR3: CASRGDSGASWDWADTQYF. CDR3 bases: TGTGCCAGTCGAGGGGATAGCGGGGCGTCTTGGGACTGGGCAGATACGCAGTATTTT.

The chain links TRBV27 to TRBJ2-1; 9 nucleotides match TRBD2. With 3 bases clipped from V and 7 bases from J, the junction kept 7 bases outside the gene matches. This CDR3 is built from 15 residues. Germline V CDR1 and CDR2: MNHEY, SMNVEV (reference sequence). CDR3 nucleotide sequence: TGTGCCAGCAGTTTCCCTAGCGGGGCACGGAATGAGCAGTTCTTC. Amino acids: CASSFPSGARNEQFF.

The chain recombines TRBV30 with TRBJ2-1; the match to TRBD2 covers 13 bases. Germline-derived CDR1 and CDR2 are GTSNPN and SVGIG (reference sequence). The CDR3 spans 16 residues. The trim removed 4 bases at V and 4 bases at J, leaving 7 bases unmatched. CDR3 bases: TGTGCCTGGAAAGGACTAGCGGGAGCTACGTACAATGAGCAGTTCTTC. Amino acid sequence: CAWKGLAGATYNEQFF.

The rearrangement links TRBV6-5 to TRBJ2-1; D perhaps matches TRBD2 (5 bases). V shed 2 bases and J shed 6 bases, with 8 bases lying between them. Germline V lookup: CDR1 MNHEY, CDR2 SVGAGI. The CDR3 spans 13 residues. The CDR3 sequence is CASSYGRGNEQFF. The DNA for the CDR3 is TGTGCCAGCAGTTACGGGAGAGGCAATGAGCAGTTCTTC.

The chain combines TRBV5-6 with TRBJ1-1; D not certain. The CDR3 spans 11 residues. Germline CDR1 and CDR2: SGHDT and YYEEEE. Between the trimmed V and J ends, which lost 3 bases and 4 bases, there was a span of 4 bases. The CDR3 DNA reads as TGTGCCAGCAGCTCTAGCACTGAAGCTTTCTTT. Its protein is CASSSSTEAFF.

CDR3 coding DNA: TGTGCCAGTACCCAACCTGGACAGGAGAACACTGAAGCTTTCTTT. It is translated as CASTQPGQENTEAFF. The chain combines TRBV19 with TRBJ1-1, with 7 bases that match TRBD1. V trimming: 7 bases; J trimming: 1 base; junction bases outside the gene matches: 9. Germline loops: CDR1 LNHDA, CDR2 SQIVND (reference sequence). The CDR3 runs 15 residues.

V is TRBV7-8 and J is TRBJ2-3, with D tentatively TRBD2 (6 bases). V was pared by 4 bases and J by 4 bases, with 24 bases between. Per the germline V gene, CDR1 is SGHVS and CDR2 is FQNEAQ. This CDR3 contains 18 residues. The CDR3 is CASSSTKGGTALADTQYF. The CDR3 DNA reads TGTGCCAGCAGCTCAACTAAAGGAGGGACGGCTTTGGCAGATACGCAGTATTTT.

The chain recombines TRBV21-1 with TRBJ2-1; the listed D gene, TRBD2, was not tested against the DNA. TRBV21-1 corresponds to a pseudogene. CDR3 size: 17 residues. The CDR3 coding sequence is TGTGCCAGCACCAAAGGAAGCGGGAGGGCCGCTTTCTATGAGCAGTTCTTC. Protein sequence: CASTKGSGRAAFYEQFF.

The chain combines TRBV6-5 with TRBJ1-5; tentatively, D is TRBD1 (6 bases). V lost 5 bases to trimming and J lost 4 bases, with 9 bases between them. Germline assignment: CDR1 MNHEY and CDR2 SVGAGI. The CDR3 length is 13 residues. The chain's CDR3 is CASSRQENQPQHF. The CDR3 nucleotides are TGTGCCAGCAGTCGACAGGAGAATCAGCCCCAGCATTTT.

This sequence joins TRBV2 and TRBJ2-1; 15 positions match TRBD2. The V gene end was trimmed by 7 bases and the J gene end by 5 bases; junction bases not matched to a gene: 3. There are 15 residues in the CDR3. Germline V lookup: CDR1 SNHLY, CDR2 FYNNEI. In nucleotides, the CDR3 is TGTGCCAGCAAGGGACTAGCGGGAGGACACAATGAGCAGTTCTTC. Encoded protein: CASKGLAGGHNEQFF.

CDR3 sequence reads: CASSPPPRRVEAFF. The CDR3 nucleotides read TGTGCCAGCAGCCCTCCTCCCCGGAGGGTTGAAGCTTTCTTT. V usage is TRBV11-2 and J usage is TRBJ1-1, with D uncertain. Germline-derived CDR1 and CDR2 are SGHAT and FQNNGV. V lost 5 bases and J lost 7, with 17 bases in between. This CDR3 is built from 14 residues.

V gene TRBV6-5 combines with J gene TRBJ2-7; 8 bases are shared with TRBD2. CDR1 is MNHEY, CDR2 SVGAGI, per germline. This CDR3 has 15 residues. Trimming took 6 bases from V and 0 from J; bases not matched to a gene: 7. The CDR3 DNA sequence: TGTGCCAGCAGGGCGACACTAGCGGACTCCTACGAGCAGTACTTC. This translates into CASRATLADSYEQYF.